This TCR beta chain emerged from a study of vaccination and CD4 T cells after COVID-19. As for the study in general: Investigators stimulated cells with overlapping spike peptides drawn from SARS-CoV-2, HCoV-NL63, HCoV-OC43 and HCoV-229E.

The time point here: late sampling 161 to 241 days after vaccination in three convalescent patients. Sample treatment: approximately 9-day PBMC culture with coronavirus spike peptide pools or control peptides (ViraFEST assay). This clonotype was seen more than once but under ten times. Its target is not known. Cultured CD4+ T cell DNA underwent sequencing with the Oncomine TCR Beta short-read assay. It was from cultured CD4+ T cells that genomic DNA was extracted. Each CDR3 protein is one row after TCRdb ran MiXCR on the PCR reads. This table has about 25,000 distinct CDR3 sequences, roughly 40% appearing once. This CDR3 has 15 amino acids. J lost 2 bases, V lost 4 bases, and 6 bases had no gene match. Germline V lookup: CDR1 SEHNR, CDR2 FQNEAQ (reference sequence).

The source was CD4+ T cells from blood, cultured in vitro, collected about 7 months after SARS-CoV-2 vaccination. The gene calls are TRBV7-9 and TRBJ1-2; the match to TRBD1 covers 8 bases. The sequence was obtained from a human donor who had recovered from COVID-19. The CDR3 reads CASSSPDRANYGYTF. The CDR3 DNA reads TGTGCCAGCAGCTCCCCGGACAGGGCGAACTATGGCTACACCTTC.